This T cell receptor (beta chain) appears in the sequencing data of a study of blood T cell repertoires in COVID-19. Study-level information: COVID-19 samples, acute and convalescent, were from the United States, Italy and Spain.

Membership in each cohort depended on participant-reported clinical history. The CDR3 is 13 residues long. J lost 4 bases, V lost 2 bases, and 3 bases had no gene match. The germline CDR1 and CDR2 sequences are GTSNPN and SVGIG (reference sequence). This table comes from immunoSEQ multiplex PCR, and its TCRdb copy is limited to in-frame clones, with some not included. The data hold roughly 360,000 clones, with 88% observed a single time. The clonotype was recovered from a woman in her thirties with acute COVID-19. Sequencing was carried out using PBMCs or T cells enriched from blood (not recorded which). This rearrangement joins TRBV30 to TRBJ1-1; 8 bases map to TRBD1. This CDR3 is CAWSLDRVTEAFF. The DNA for the CDR3 is TGTGCCTGGAGTCTGGACAGGGTCACTGAAGCTTTCTTT.